Below, 5 T cell receptor beta chains from the same sample are listed, as sequenced in a study of identical twins. TCRdb fed the 5' RACE reads into MiXCR, producing one record per CDR3 protein. Altogether 700,000 or so distinct CDR3 sequences are present, less than 10% being singletons, with the ten largest covering around 0.98%. These same data were also listed under a study on yellow fever vaccine responses in identical twins.

The sample consisted of PBMCs. The receptors stem from a woman under 30 in good health.

This clonotype was observed a few times. The chain links TRBV6-2 or TRBV6-3 to TRBJ2-1, with 8 bases matching TRBD2. V shed 9 bases and J 1 base; nucleotides not matched to a gene: 5. This CDR3 spans 14 amino acids. Per germline, CDR1 MNHEY and CDR2 SVGEGT. The CDR3 region is CARLLAESYNEQFF. The CDR3 DNA reads TGTGCCAGGCTACTAGCGGAATCCTACAATGAGCAGTTCTTC.

The rearrangement links TRBV7-9 to TRBJ2-3, with 7 bases matching TRBD2. The CDR3 contains 16 residues. V lost 3 bases and J lost 2; bases outside the gene matches: 8. The germline CDR1 and CDR2 sequences are SEHNR and FQNEAQ (reference sequence). The CDR3 DNA reads as TGTGCCAGCAGCTTTTCTCCCGCGGGGGACACAGATACGCAGTATTTT. Its protein product is CASSFSPAGDTDTQYF.

This clonotype has more than one count but fewer than ten. V is TRBV29-1 and J is TRBJ1-4; D unclear. V was clipped by 5 bases and J by 2 bases, with 9 bases between them. CDR1 is SQVTM, CDR2 ANQGSEA, per germline. The CDR3 runs 13 residues. CDR3 region: CSVRGETNEKLFF. The CDR3 DNA sequence: TGCAGCGTTCGTGGGGAGACTAATGAAAAACTGTTTTTT.

The V gene is TRBV20-1, the J gene TRBJ2-1; 13 positions match TRBD2. The CDR3 is made up of 16 amino acids. The germline CDR1 and CDR2 sequences are DFQATT and SNEGSKA (reference sequence). Trimming took 4 bases from V and 7 from J; bases not matched to a gene: 10. CDR3 DNA: TGCAGTGCTATATCCACTAGCGGGGGGGCTAGGAATGAGCAGTTCTTC. Amino acids: CSAISTSGGARNEQFF.

In its sample, this clonotype was seen a few times. The J gene is TRBJ2-2, the V gene TRBV2, with D hard to call. Germline CDR1 reads SNHLY; CDR2 reads FYNNEI. CDR3 size: 15 residues. Trimming removed 3 bases from V and 0 bases from J, with 8 bases in between. Here the CDR3 reads CASSEARANTGELFF. CDR3 DNA: TGTGCCAGCAGTGAGGCACGGGCGAACACCGGGGAGCTGTTTTTT.